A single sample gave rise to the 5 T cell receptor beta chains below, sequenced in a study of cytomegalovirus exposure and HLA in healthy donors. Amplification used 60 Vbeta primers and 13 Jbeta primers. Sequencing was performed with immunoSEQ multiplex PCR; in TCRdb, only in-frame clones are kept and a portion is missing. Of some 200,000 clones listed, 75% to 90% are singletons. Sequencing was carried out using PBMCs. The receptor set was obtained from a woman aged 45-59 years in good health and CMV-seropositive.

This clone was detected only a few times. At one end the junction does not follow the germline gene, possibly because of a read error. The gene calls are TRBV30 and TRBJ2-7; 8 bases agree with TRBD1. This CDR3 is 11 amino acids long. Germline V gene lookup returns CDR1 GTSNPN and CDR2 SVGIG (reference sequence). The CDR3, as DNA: TGTGCCTGGAGTGAACGGACAGGGAACCACTTC. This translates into CAWSERTGNHF.

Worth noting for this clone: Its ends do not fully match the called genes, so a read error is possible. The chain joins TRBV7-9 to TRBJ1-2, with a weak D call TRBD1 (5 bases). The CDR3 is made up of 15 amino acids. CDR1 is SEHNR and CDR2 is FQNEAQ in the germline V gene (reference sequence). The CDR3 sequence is CSSSLGPSQVYGYTF. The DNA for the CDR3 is TGTTCCAGCAGCTTAGGACCGTCACAGGTCTATGGCTACACCTTC.

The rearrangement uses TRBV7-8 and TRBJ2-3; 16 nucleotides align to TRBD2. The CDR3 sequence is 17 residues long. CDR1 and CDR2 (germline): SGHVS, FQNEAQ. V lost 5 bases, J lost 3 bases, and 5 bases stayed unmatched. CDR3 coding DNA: TGTGCCAGCAGCCTAGGGGGACTAGCGGGGGGGACAGATACGCAGTATTTT. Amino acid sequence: CASSLGGLAGGTDTQYF. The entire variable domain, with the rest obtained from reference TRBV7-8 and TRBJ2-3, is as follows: GAGVSQSPRYKVAKRGQDVALRCDPISGHVSLFWYQQALGQGPEFLTYFQNEAQLDKSGLPSDRFFAERPEGSVSTLKIQRTQQEDSAVYLCASSLGGLAGGTDTQYFGPGTRLTVL.

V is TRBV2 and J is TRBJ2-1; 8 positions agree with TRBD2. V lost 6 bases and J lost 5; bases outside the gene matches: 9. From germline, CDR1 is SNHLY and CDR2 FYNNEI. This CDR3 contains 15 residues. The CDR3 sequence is CASSLSGATHNEQFF. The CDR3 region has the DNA TGTGCCAGCAGCCTTAGCGGGGCCACACACAATGAGCAGTTCTTC.

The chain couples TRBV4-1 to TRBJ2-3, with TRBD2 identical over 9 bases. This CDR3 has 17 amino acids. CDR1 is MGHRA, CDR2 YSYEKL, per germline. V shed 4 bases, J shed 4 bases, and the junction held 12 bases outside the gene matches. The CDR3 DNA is TGCGCCAGCAGCCGAGGGGCGGGGGGGATTCGGGCAGATACGCAGTATTTT. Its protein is CASSRGAGGIRADTQYF.